This TCR beta chain was sequenced during a study of OX40 agonist ivuxolimab in advanced cancers. Notes on the study in general: Expanded clones were, on average, more numerous among CD8+ T cells than CD4+. Antigens targeted by the expanded peripheral T cells were not determined. CD4+ and CD8+ T cells in blood underwent clonal expansion by week 6 at 0.1 to 3.0 mg/kg.

CDR3 size: 12 residues. The V gene end was trimmed by 8 bases and the J gene end by 4 bases; junction bases not matched to a gene: 4. The V gene's germline CDR1 is SGHTA and CDR2 FQGNSA. Profiling relied on immunoSEQ multiplex PCR, and the TCRdb table lists in-frame clones only, not all of them. The sample consists of roughly 71,000 clones, roughly 90% of them appearing once. On this clone: No antigen is known for it.

The specimen comprised CD4+ or CD8+ T cells sorted from blood, sampled in a trial of the OX40 agonist ivuxolimab. The clonotype comes from an adult with an advanced solid tumor such as melanoma, head and neck, liver or kidney cancer. J is TRBJ1-2 and V is TRBV7-2, with 7 bases aligning to TRBD1. Here the CDR3 reads CASGRDSYGYTF. DNA for the CDR3: TGTGCCAGCGGTCGGGACAGCTATGGCTACACCTTC.